Each of the 5 T cell receptor beta chains below was sequenced from the same sample in a study of cytomegalovirus exposure and HLA in healthy donors. PCR used 60 Vbeta primers and 13 Jbeta primers. Assay: immunoSEQ multiplex PCR; the TCRdb copy retains only in-frame clones and omits some. This table holds about 170,000 clones, less than 75% found once. The sample consisted of PBMCs. These receptors came from a girl aged 5-17 years in good health and CMV-seronegative.

This clone was observed a single time. The gene calls are TRBV7-6 and TRBJ2-5; no clear D gene. There are 14 residues in the CDR3. The V gene's germline CDR1 is SGHVS and CDR2 FNYEAQ. V dropped 0 bases and J dropped 4 bases, with 9 bases sitting between them. The CDR3, as DNA: TGTGCCAGCAGCTTAGCGCCTCAGGCAGAGACCCAGTACTTC. Protein product: CASSLAPQAETQYF.

The chain joins TRBV7-9 to TRBJ2-3, with 7 nucleotides matching TRBD2. This CDR3 comprises 13 residues. Germline trimming cut 5 bases from V and 11 bases from J; bases unmatched to any gene: 10. CDR1 SEHNR and CDR2 FQNEAQ come from the germline V gene (reference sequence). The CDR3 reads CASSAGLSGGQYF. The CDR3 coding sequence is TGTGCCAGCAGCGCAGGGTTATCGGGGGGGCAGTATTTT.

The V gene is TRBV5-1, the J gene TRBJ1-4, with 8 bases aligning to TRBD1. The V segment lost 2 bases and the J segment 5 bases; nucleotides outside the gene matches: 2. Germline CDR1 is SGHRS and CDR2 is YFSETQ. The CDR3 has 14 amino acids. CDR3 sequence reads: CASSFQGANEKLFF. The CDR3 DNA follows: TGCGCCAGCAGCTTTCAGGGGGCGAATGAAAAACTGTTTTTT.

The chain joins TRBV7-9 to TRBJ1-4; 8 bases map to TRBD1. The CDR3 has 14 residues. Germline CDR1 and CDR2: SEHNR and FQNEAQ (reference sequence). V lost 11 bases, J lost 8 bases, and 13 bases stayed unmatched. CDR3 amino acids: CAASVSGGSEKLFF. The CDR3, as DNA: TGTGCCGCCAGCGTCTCAGGGGGCAGCGAAAAACTGTTTTTT.

This chain uses TRBV27 with TRBJ2-2; weak D call: TRBD1 (6 bases). From germline, CDR1 is MNHEY and CDR2 SMNVEV (reference sequence). V was clipped by 5 bases and J by 0 bases, with 19 bases between them. CDR3 size: 18 residues. Written as DNA, the CDR3 is TGTGCCAGCAGTCGAGCCTACCCCGGGACAACGAACACCGGGGAGCTGTTTTTT. It specifies CASSRAYPGTTNTGELFF.